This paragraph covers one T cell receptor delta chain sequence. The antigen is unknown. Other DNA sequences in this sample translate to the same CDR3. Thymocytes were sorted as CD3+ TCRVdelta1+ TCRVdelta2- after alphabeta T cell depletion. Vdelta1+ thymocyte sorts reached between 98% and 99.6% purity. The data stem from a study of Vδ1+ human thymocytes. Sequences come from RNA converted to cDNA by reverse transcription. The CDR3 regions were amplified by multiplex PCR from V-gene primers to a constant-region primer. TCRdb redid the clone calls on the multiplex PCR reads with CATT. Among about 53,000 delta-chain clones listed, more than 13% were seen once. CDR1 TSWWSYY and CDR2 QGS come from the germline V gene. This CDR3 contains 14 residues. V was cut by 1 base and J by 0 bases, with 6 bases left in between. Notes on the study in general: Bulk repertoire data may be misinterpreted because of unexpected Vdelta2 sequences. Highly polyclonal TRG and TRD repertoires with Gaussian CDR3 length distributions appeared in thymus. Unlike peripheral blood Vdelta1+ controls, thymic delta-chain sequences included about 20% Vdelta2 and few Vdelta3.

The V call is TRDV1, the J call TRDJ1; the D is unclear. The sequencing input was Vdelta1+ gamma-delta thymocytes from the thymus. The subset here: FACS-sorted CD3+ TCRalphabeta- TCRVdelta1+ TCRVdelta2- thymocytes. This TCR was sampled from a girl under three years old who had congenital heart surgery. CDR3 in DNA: TGTGCTCTTGGGGAACCTAGTTACACCGATAAACTCATCTTT. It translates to CALGEPSYTDKLIF.